The present entry profiles one T cell receptor (beta chain) with its context. Method: immunoSEQ multiplex PCR; TCRdb's copy keeps in-frame clones and lacks some. Altogether 200,000 to 300,000 clones are present, over 80% being singletons, with the ten largest covering approximately 2.4%. Germline CDR1 reads MGHRA; CDR2 reads YSYEKL. The CDR3 covers 16 residues. V was cut by 2 bases and J by 1 base, with 12 bases left in between. This record comes from a study of blood T cell repertoires in COVID-19. Study-level information: Samples representing acute and convalescent COVID-19 were sourced from the United States, Italy and Spain.

Allocation to cohorts depended on clinical history reported by the participants. The clonotype originates from a woman aged 25-40 years with acute COVID-19. Sequenced: PBMCs or T cells enriched from blood (not recorded which). V gene TRBV4-1 combines with J gene TRBJ1-5; D call uncertain. The CDR3 region is CASSQFWAVSNQPQHF. In nucleotides, the CDR3 is TGCGCCAGCAGCCAATTTTGGGCAGTAAGCAATCAGCCCCAGCATTTT.